This TCR beta chain comes out of a study of glioma-infiltrating T cells. TCR alpha and beta CDR3 regions were amplified from RNA using iRepertoire nested multiplex PCR. TCRdb reanalysed the multiplex PCR reads using MiXCR and keeps one entry per CDR3 protein. The repertoire holds more than 300,000 distinct CDR3 sequences, with less than 50% as singletons. This clonotype has a handful of counts. Sequencing used glioma tissue, nonneoplastic brain tissue, or PBMCs (not recorded which). The sequence derives from a human donor with low-grade glioma or glioblastoma, undergoing nonglioma brain surgery, or in good health (not recorded which).

The CDR3 loop reads CSAPKTGRSYEQYF. The DNA of the CDR3 is TGCAGTGCTCCTAAGACCGGACGCTCCTACGAGCAGTACTTC. The chain is built from TRBV20-1 and TRBJ2-7, with unresolved D. V gave up 5 bases and J gave up 0 bases, with 14 bases separating them. Per germline, CDR1 DFQATT and CDR2 SNEGSKA (reference sequence). The CDR3 loop spans 14 amino acids.